The 7 T cell receptor beta chains presented below share a single source sample, sequenced in a study of sequential checkpoint blockade in melanoma. Treatment in this sample: randomized to nivolumab then ipilimumab (arm A) or the reverse (arm B). Using immunoSEQ multiplex PCR, the repertoire was profiled, and TCRdb retains in-frame clones only, with some absent. The profile shows some 8,200 clones, around three fifths of them singletons. This specimen was CD8+ T cells sorted from blood (inferred from file names), taken from a patient given nivolumab and ipilimumab in sequence. All receptors derive from a human donor with melanoma.

This chain joins TRBV6-6 and TRBJ1-2; 7 nucleotides line up with TRBD1. The CDR3 loop spans 14 amino acids. Germline values: CDR1 MNHNY, CDR2 SVGAGI (reference sequence). Unmatched junction bases numbered 3, after V lost 2 bases and J lost 3 bases. The CDR3 DNA follows: TGTGCCAGCAGTTACATCGGACAGGACTATGGCTACACCTTC. This gives the protein CASSYIGQDYGYTF.

The chain recombines TRBV4-1 with TRBJ1-5; no reliable D call. V lost 1 base and J 7 bases, leaving 8 bases between the germline ends. Germline V gene data show CDR1 as MGHRA and CDR2 as YSYEKL. The CDR3 loop spans 13 amino acids. CDR3 sequence (DNA): TGCGCCAGCAGCCAAGTTATGAGGCAGCCCCAGCATTTT. As protein: CASSQVMRQPQHF.

The chain joins TRBV7-8 to TRBJ1-4, with D unresolved. This CDR3 contains 13 residues. Germline V gene sequence: CDR1 SGHVS, CDR2 FQNEAQ. Deletions cut 5 bases from V and 8 bases from J, with 12 bases between. In nucleotides, the CDR3 is TGTGCCAGCAGCCCCCACGGGATCGAAAAACTGTTTTTT. It translates to CASSPHGIEKLFF.

This clone was seen a few times. CDR3 region: CAWRSSGYTF. CDR3 DNA: TGTGCCTGGAGGAGTTCGGGCTACACCTTC. The V call is TRBV30, the J call TRBJ1-2; no firm D call. From germline, CDR1 is GTSNPN and CDR2 SVGIG (reference sequence). Trimming took off 3 bases at V and 8 bases at J, with 7 bases between the two ends. This CDR3 is built from 10 residues.

The gene calls are TRBV29-1 and TRBJ1-2, with D maybe TRBD1 (6 bases). The germline CDR1 and CDR2 sequences are SQVTM and ANQGSEA. This CDR3 has 11 amino acids. Trimming left V 5 bases short and J 8 bases short, with 12 bases between. CDR3 sequence: CSVWAGDGYTF. CDR3 DNA: TGCAGCGTTTGGGCAGGGGACGGCTACACCTTC.

This clone was detected only a few times. This chain uses TRBV15 with TRBJ2-7; D ambiguous. This CDR3 is built from 12 residues. From germline, CDR1 is LNHNV and CDR2 YYDKDF (reference sequence). Between the trimmed V and J ends, which lost 0 bases and 5 bases, there was a span of 5 bases. CDR3 coding DNA: TGTGCCACCAGCAGAGATGAGGACGAGCAGTACTTC. The encoded protein is CATSRDEDEQYF.

The rearrangement uses TRBV19 and TRBJ1-1; TRBD1 might be the D (5 bases). The CDR3 loop spans 16 amino acids. Trimming cost V 3 bases and J 0 bases, with 14 bases left between them. CDR1 and CDR2 (germline): LNHDA, SQIVND (reference sequence). CDR3 nucleotides: TGTGCCAGTAGTATTAACAGGAACAGCATGAACACTGAAGCTTTCTTT. Translating gives CASSINRNSMNTEAFF.